The rows below give T cell receptor beta chains drawn from one sample of a study of blood T cells in healthy people across ages. Using its own MiXCR run on the 5' RACE reads, TCRdb lists one record per CDR3 protein. The sample yields roughly 790,000 distinct CDR3 sequences, approximately 39% seen once. Sequenced material: blood. The receptor source for this set is an older woman in good health. Both conserved end residues are part of each CDR3. Fields, in order: CDR3 length, clone size, V gene, J gene, D gene, CDR3 DNA, CDR3 protein. The D gene is left open where the match is weak. The listing skips clone size in some rows; elsewhere it reads once, few, many or a size class.

17	NA	TRBV6-1	TRBJ2-3	TRBD2	TGTGCCAGCAGCCATTCGCTAGCGGGGGGTAGCACAGATACGCAGTATTTT	CASSHSLAGGSTDTQYF
14	NA	TRBV9	TRBJ2-3	NA	TGTGCCAGCAGCGTAAAGGGTAGCAGCGATACGCAGTATTTT	CASSVKGSSDTQYF
13	once	TRBV4-2	TRBJ2-3	NA	TGTGCCAGCAGCCGGAAACGGGGGGATACGCAGTATTTT	CASSRKRGDTQYF
14	NA	TRBV29-1	TRBJ1-3	TRBD1	TGCAGCGCCCGAGGACAGGATTTTGGAAGCACCATATATTTT	CSARGQDFGSTIYF
15	NA	TRBV4-1	TRBJ2-1	NA	TGCGCCAGCAGCCAGGGGGGGGGACAGGACTATGAGCAGTTCTTC	CASSQGGGQDYEQFF
16	NA	TRBV7-3	TRBJ2-1	TRBD2	TGTGCCAGCAGCTTAACGATTAGCGGGAGTCCGAATGAGCAGTTCTTC	CASSLTISGSPNEQFF
16	few	TRBV6-6	TRBJ2-3	TRBD2	TGTGCCAGCAGGGGACTAGCGGGAGGAGAAACAGATACGCAGTATTTT	CASRGLAGGETDTQYF
18	once	TRBV6-2/TRBV6-3	TRBJ2-4	TRBD2	TGTGCCAGCAGTTACGGGCTAGCGGCCCCAGGGGCCAAAAACATTCAGTACTTC	CASSYGLAAPGAKNIQYF
15	NA	TRBV18	TRBJ1-4	NA	TGTGCCAGCTCACCTCCTTACAGGACTAATGAAAAACTGTTTTTT	CASSPPYRTNEKLFF
16	many	TRBV20-1	TRBJ2-5	TRBD2	TGCAGTGTCCCCAAGGGAACTAGCGGGAGAATAAAGACCCAGTACTTC	CSVPKGTSGRIKTQYF
13	few	TRBV9	TRBJ2-5	TRBD2	TGTGCCAGCTCGGGGAGGGCCGGTGAGACCCAGTACTTC	CASSGRAGETQYF
14	NA	TRBV20-1	TRBJ2-1	TRBD2	TGCAGTGCTAGACTAGCGGGAGGATTAGGTGAGCAGTTCTTC	CSARLAGGLGEQFF
16	NA	TRBV6-5	TRBJ2-7	TRBD2	TGTACCAGCAGCCGAACGTCACTAGCGGGTGGTAACGAGCAGTACTTC	CTSSRTSLAGGNEQYF
12	NA	TRBV6-2/TRBV6-3	TRBJ2-7	NA	TGTGCCAGCAGTTACTCCTCCCACGAGCAGTACTTC	CASSYSSHEQYF
17	few	TRBV18	TRBJ2-2	TRBD2	TGTGCCAGCTCAATTGAACCGGGACTAGGAAGCACCGGGGAGCTGTTTTTT	CASSIEPGLGSTGELFF
15	few	TRBV7-3	TRBJ2-1	TRBD2	TGTGCCAGCAGCCCCGGGGGGAACTCCTACAATGAGCAGTTCTTC	CASSPGGNSYNEQFF
15	NA	TRBV5-1	TRBJ2-3	NA	TGCGCCAGCAGCGTCGAAGGCTCCAGATCAGATACGCAGTATTTT	CASSVEGSRSDTQYF
13	NA	TRBV28	TRBJ2-5	NA	TGTGCCAGCAGTTTAATGGCTCCCGAGACCCAGTACTTC	CASSLMAPETQYF
16	NA	TRBV6-5	TRBJ2-3	NA	TGTGCCAGCAGGCGTGACAGAAGCCTCAGCACAGATACGCAGTATTTT	CASRRDRSLSTDTQYF
18	NA	TRBV6-2/TRBV6-3	TRBJ2-5	TRBD2	TGTGCCAGCAGTTACCCCCCAGCGGGGGGGCCTTTGGAGGAGACCCAGTACTTC	CASSYPPAGGPLEETQYF
15	NA	TRBV28	TRBJ2-7	NA	TGTGCCAGCAGCTCACTCGCGGGACAGACCTACGAGCAGTACTTC	CASSSLAGQTYEQYF
14	few	TRBV28	TRBJ2-1	NA	TGTGCCAGCAGTTTCGAAGGGACCGCCAATGAGCAGTTCTTC	CASSFEGTANEQFF
14	NA	TRBV3-1	TRBJ1-1	NA	TGTGCCAGCAGCCAAGATCTCACGTTCACTGAAGCTTTCTTT	CASSQDLTFTEAFF
15	NA	TRBV5-1	TRBJ1-5	NA	TGCGCCAGCAGCTACTCTACAGGACCAAATCAGCCCCAGCATTTT	CASSYSTGPNQPQHF